A single sample is the source of the 12 T cell receptor beta chains below, sequenced in a study of blood T cell repertoires in COVID-19. Profiled with immunoSEQ multiplex PCR; TCRdb holds only in-frame clones, not every one. The sample carries 200,000 to 300,000 clones, about 89% recorded once. Sequencing used PBMCs or T cells enriched from blood (not recorded which). These receptors were taken from a woman younger than 35 who had recovered from COVID-19.

This chain connects TRBV14 to TRBJ1-1; weak D call: TRBD1 (5 bases). This CDR3 contains 14 residues. Germline V gene lookup returns CDR1 SGHDN and CDR2 FVKESK. With 6 bases removed from V and 5 bases from J, the gap between germline ends came to 16 bases. CDR3 region: CASSGAVARTEAFF. The CDR3 DNA sequence: TGTGCCAGCAGTGGGGCGGTTGCTAGGACTGAAGCTTTCTTT.

The chain recombines TRBV11-2 with TRBJ1-3; D is unresolved. The CDR3 covers 15 residues. In germline, CDR1 is SGHAT, CDR2 FQNNGV. Trimming stripped 8 bases from V and 3 bases from J, with 17 bases between. CDR3 region: CASSAYGRFGNTIYF. The CDR3 nucleotides are TGTGCCAGCTCAGCTTATGGGCGCTTTGGAAACACCATATATTTT.

J is TRBJ2-3 and V is TRBV3-1 (or the pseudogene TRBV3-2), with D tentatively TRBD2 (7 bases). There are 17 residues in the CDR3. V lost 1 base and J 5 bases, leaving 19 bases between the germline ends. CDR1 is LGHDT and CDR2 is YNNKEL in the germline V gene (reference sequence). The CDR3 is CASSQGLAGGILDTQYF. In DNA, the CDR3 is TGTGCCAGCAGCCAAGGACTAGCCGGGGGCATACTAGATACGCAGTATTTT.

The V and J genes are TRBV11-2 and TRBJ1-1; D is possibly TRBD1 (5 bases). V was pared by 5 bases and J by 6 bases, with 19 bases between. CDR1 and CDR2 (germline): SGHAT, FQNNGV. The CDR3 is 15 amino acids. The CDR3 here is CASSTYSGGISEAFF. The CDR3, as DNA: TGTGCCAGCAGCACGTATTCGGGGGGTATCTCTGAAGCTTTCTTT.

The chain links TRBV28 to TRBJ1-6, with 8 nucleotides matching TRBD1. The trim removed 6 bases at V and 8 bases at J, leaving 6 bases unmatched. The length of the CDR3 is 14 residues. Germline lookup yields CDR1 MDHEN and CDR2 SYDVKM. In DNA form, the CDR3 reads TGTGCCAGCAGCCCGGGACAGGCTTATTCACCCCTCCACTTT. Translating gives CASSPGQAYSPLHF.

The J gene is TRBJ2-7, the V gene TRBV4-1, with TRBD1 as a possible D gene (7 bases). The germline V gene encodes CDR1 MGHRA and CDR2 YSYEKL. V lost 4 bases, J lost 5 bases, and 12 bases lay in between. CDR3 size: 13 residues. The CDR3 region has the DNA TGCGCCAGCAGCCGAGGAGGGGGCGACGAGCAGTACTTC. Protein product: CASSRGGGDEQYF.

The chain carries TRBV7-2 and TRBJ1-2, with D unresolved. The germline V gene has CDR1 SGHTA and CDR2 FQGNSA. V was shortened by 1 base and J by 6 bases, with 6 bases between the two germline ends. The CDR3 consists of 12 residues. This chain's CDR3 is CASSLVLDGYTF. DNA of the CDR3: TGTGCCAGCAGCTTAGTGTTAGATGGCTACACCTTC.

This clone has more than one count but fewer than ten. The rearrangement links TRBV9 to TRBJ2-3; D uncertain. The CDR3 consists of 14 residues. The germline V gene has CDR1 SGDLS and CDR2 YYNGEE. Trimming removed 4 bases at V and 3 bases at J, with 12 bases between. CDR3 region: CASSLELVTDTQYF. CDR3 nucleotide sequence: TGTGCCAGCAGCTTAGAGCTGGTGACAGATACGCAGTATTTT.

This chain links TRBV25-1 with TRBJ2-1; 8 bases map to TRBD2. CDR3 length: 15 residues. Trimming cost V 7 bases and J 6 bases; bases outside gene matches: 11. Germline CDR1 reads MGHDK; CDR2 reads SYGVNS. The CDR3 here is CASTIVAGSFNEQFF. Written as DNA, the CDR3 is TGTGCCAGCACGATAGTAGCGGGGTCTTTCAATGAGCAGTTCTTC.

Only a few counts were recorded for this clone. The chain has TRBV30 and TRBJ2-1, with 14 positions matching TRBD2. V was clipped by 3 bases and J by 8 bases; unmatched bases: 6. The CDR3 consists of 15 residues. Germline values: CDR1 GTSNPN, CDR2 SVGIG (reference sequence). DNA for the CDR3: TGTGCCTGGAGCATAACGACTAGCGGGAGGGATGAGCAGTTCTTC. This gives the protein CAWSITTSGRDEQFF.

In DNA form, the CDR3 reads TGTGCCAGCAGCCAAGGGCGGGGGGGTTACAATGAGCAGTTCTTC. Encoded protein: CASSQGRGGYNEQFF. The chain uses TRBV3-1 (or the pseudogene TRBV3-2) and TRBJ2-1; 9 bases align to TRBD2. CDR3 length: 15 residues. Looked up from germline, CDR1 is LGHDT and CDR2 is YNNKEL (reference sequence). V gave up 1 base and J gave up 4 bases; unmatched junction bases: 2.

The chain is built from TRBV9 and TRBJ2-5; 7 bases align to TRBD2. Trimming removed 2 bases from V and 4 bases from J; junction bases left unmatched: 14. CDR3 length: 17 residues. The germline gives CDR1 SGDLS, CDR2 YYNGEE. CDR3 nucleotides: TGTGCCAGCAGCGTGGGTGCGGGGAGGGGTTTGGTAGAGACCCAGTACTTC. Translating it yields CASSVGAGRGLVETQYF.